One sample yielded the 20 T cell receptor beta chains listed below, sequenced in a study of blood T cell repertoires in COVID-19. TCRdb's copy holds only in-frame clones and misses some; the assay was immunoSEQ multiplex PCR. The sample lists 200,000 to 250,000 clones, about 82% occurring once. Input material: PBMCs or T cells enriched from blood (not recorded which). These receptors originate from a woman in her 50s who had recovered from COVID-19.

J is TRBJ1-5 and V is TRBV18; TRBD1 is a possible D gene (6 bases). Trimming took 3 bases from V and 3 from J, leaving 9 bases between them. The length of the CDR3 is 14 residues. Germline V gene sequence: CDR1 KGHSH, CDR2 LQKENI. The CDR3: CASSPQGINQPQHF. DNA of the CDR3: TGTGCCAGCTCACCGCAGGGGATCAATCAGCCCCAGCATTTT. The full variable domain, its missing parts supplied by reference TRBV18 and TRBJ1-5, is NAGVMQNPRHLVRRRGQEARLRCSPMKGHSHVYWYRQLPEEGLKFMVYLQKENIIDESGMPKERFSAEFPKEGPSILRIQQVVRGDSAAYFCASSPQGINQPQHFGDGTRLSIL.

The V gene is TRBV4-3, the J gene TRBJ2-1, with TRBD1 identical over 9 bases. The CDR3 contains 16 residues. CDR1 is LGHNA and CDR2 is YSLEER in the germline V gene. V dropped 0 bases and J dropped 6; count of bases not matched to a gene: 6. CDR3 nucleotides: TGCGCCAGCAGCCAAGATGGCGCGACAGGGGGCAATGAGCAGTTCTTC. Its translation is CASSQDGATGGNEQFF.

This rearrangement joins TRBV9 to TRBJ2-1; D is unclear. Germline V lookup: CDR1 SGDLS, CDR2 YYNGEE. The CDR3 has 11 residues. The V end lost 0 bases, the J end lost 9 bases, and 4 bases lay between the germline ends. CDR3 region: CASSVAVEQFF. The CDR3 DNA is TGTGCCAGCAGCGTAGCCGTTGAGCAGTTCTTC.

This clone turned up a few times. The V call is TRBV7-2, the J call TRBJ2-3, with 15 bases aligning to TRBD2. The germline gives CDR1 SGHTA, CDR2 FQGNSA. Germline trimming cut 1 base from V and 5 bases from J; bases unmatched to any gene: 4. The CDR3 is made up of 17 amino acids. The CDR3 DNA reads TGTGCCAGCAGCTTAGGGACTAGCGGGGGGGCCATAGATACGCAGTATTTT. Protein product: CASSLGTSGGAIDTQYF.

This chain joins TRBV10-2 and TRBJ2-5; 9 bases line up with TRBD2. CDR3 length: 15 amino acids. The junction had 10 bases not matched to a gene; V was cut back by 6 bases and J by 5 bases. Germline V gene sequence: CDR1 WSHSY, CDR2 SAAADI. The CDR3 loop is CASRKLAGEWETQYF. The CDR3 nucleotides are TGCGCCAGCAGGAAGTTAGCGGGGGAATGGGAGACCCAGTACTTC.

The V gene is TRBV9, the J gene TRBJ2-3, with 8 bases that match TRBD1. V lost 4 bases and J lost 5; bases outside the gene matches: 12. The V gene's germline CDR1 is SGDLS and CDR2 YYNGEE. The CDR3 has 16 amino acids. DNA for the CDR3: TGTGCCAGCAGCTCCCGGGACAGGACGTTACAAGATACGCAGTATTTT. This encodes CASSSRDRTLQDTQYF.

In nucleotides, the CDR3 is TGTGCCAGCAGCTTATCCGGGACAGGGGATGGCTACACCTTC. Its translation is CASSLSGTGDGYTF. V usage is TRBV7-9 and J usage is TRBJ1-2, with 10 bases matching TRBD1. Germline CDR1 and CDR2: SEHNR and FQNEAQ (reference sequence). Losses at the gene ends were 2 bases for V and 6 bases for J; bases not matched to a gene: 3. The CDR3 consists of 14 residues.

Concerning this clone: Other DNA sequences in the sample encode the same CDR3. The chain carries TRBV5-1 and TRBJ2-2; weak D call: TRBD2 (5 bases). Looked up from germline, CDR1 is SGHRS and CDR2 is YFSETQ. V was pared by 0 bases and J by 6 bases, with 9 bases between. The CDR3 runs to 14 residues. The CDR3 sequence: CASSLDSGAGELFF. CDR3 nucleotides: TGCGCCAGCAGCTTGGATTCCGGGGCCGGGGAGCTGTTTTTT.

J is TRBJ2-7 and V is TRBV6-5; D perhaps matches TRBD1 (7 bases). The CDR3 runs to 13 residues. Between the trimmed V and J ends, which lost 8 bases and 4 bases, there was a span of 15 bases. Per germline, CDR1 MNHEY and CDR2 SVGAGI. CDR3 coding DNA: TGTGCCAGCTCAATCAGGGGGGTTTACGAGCAGTACTTC. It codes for CASSIRGVYEQYF.

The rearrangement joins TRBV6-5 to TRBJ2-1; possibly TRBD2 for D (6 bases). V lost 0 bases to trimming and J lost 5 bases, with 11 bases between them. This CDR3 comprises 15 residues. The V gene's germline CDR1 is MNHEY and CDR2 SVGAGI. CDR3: CASSYSGTSNNEQFF. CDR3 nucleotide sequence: TGTGCCAGCAGTTACTCTGGGACTTCGAACAATGAGCAGTTCTTC.

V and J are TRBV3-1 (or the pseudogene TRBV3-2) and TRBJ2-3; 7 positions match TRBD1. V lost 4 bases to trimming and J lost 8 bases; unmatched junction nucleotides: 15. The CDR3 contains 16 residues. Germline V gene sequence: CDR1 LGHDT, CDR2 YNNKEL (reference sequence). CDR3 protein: CASSRRGVSDRATQYF. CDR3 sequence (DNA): TGTGCCAGCAGCCGGCGAGGGGTCTCAGACAGGGCTACGCAGTATTTT.

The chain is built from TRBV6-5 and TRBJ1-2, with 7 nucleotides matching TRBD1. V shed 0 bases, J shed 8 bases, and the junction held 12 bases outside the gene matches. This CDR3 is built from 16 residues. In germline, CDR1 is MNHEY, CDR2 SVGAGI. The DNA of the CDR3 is TGTGCCAGCAGTTACTCGAACCCTAAGGGGGCGCGGGGCTACACCTTC. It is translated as CASSYSNPKGARGYTF.

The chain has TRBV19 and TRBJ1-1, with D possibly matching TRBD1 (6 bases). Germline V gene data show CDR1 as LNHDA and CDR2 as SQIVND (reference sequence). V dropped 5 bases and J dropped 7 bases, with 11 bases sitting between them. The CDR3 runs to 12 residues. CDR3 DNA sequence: TGTGCCAGTAGTGTGGGGGCAATTGAAGCTTTCTTT. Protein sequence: CASSVGAIEAFF.

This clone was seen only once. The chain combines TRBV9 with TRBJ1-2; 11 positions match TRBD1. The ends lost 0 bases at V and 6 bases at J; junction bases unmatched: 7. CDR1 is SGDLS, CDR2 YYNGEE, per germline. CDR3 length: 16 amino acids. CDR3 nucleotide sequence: TGTGCCAGCAGCGTAGATTTAGGACAGGGGGCTGATGGCTACACCTTC. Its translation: CASSVDLGQGADGYTF.

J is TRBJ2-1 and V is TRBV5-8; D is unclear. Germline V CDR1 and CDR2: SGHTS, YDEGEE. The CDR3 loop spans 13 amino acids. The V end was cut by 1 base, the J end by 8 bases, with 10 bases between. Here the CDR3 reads CASSLRPGDEQFF. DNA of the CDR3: TGTGCCAGCAGCTTGAGGCCAGGCGATGAGCAGTTCTTC.

The CDR3, as DNA: TGTGCCAGCAGCGAAGTACGAGTTTCTGGAAACACCATATATTTT. Translating gives CASSEVRVSGNTIYF. V is TRBV7-2 and J is TRBJ1-3; D uncertain. Per the germline V gene, CDR1 is SGHTA and CDR2 is FQGNSA. This CDR3 is built from 15 residues. V lost 5 bases to trimming and J lost 1 base, with 12 bases between them.

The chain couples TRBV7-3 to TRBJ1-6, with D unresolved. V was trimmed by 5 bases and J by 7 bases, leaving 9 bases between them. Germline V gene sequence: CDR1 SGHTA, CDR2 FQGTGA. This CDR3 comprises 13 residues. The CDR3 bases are TGTGCCAGCAGCCAATCGGGGAATTCACCCCTCCACTTT. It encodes CASSQSGNSPLHF.

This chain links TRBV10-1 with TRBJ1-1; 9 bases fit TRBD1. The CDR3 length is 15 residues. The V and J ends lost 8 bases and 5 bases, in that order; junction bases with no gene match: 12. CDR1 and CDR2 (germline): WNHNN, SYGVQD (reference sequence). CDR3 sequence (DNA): TGCGCCAGCCGACATACACAGGGGGCGAGGACTGAAGCTTTCTTT. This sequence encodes CASRHTQGARTEAFF.

The CDR3 here is CASSIRQGLYNEQFF. The CDR3 region has the DNA TGTGCCAGCAGTATTAGACAGGGCCTATACAATGAGCAGTTCTTC. This chain uses TRBV6-5 with TRBJ2-1; TRBD1 agrees at 7 bases. This CDR3 contains 15 residues. Germline CDR1 reads MNHEY; CDR2 reads SVGAGI. The junction had 8 bases not matched to a gene; V was cut back by 5 bases and J by 4 bases.

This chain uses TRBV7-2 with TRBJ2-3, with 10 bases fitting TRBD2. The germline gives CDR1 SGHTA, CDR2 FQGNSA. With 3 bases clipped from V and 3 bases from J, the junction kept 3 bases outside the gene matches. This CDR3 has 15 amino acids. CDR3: CASSFRTSGTDTQYF. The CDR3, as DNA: TGTGCCAGCAGCTTCCGGACTAGCGGAACAGATACGCAGTATTTT.